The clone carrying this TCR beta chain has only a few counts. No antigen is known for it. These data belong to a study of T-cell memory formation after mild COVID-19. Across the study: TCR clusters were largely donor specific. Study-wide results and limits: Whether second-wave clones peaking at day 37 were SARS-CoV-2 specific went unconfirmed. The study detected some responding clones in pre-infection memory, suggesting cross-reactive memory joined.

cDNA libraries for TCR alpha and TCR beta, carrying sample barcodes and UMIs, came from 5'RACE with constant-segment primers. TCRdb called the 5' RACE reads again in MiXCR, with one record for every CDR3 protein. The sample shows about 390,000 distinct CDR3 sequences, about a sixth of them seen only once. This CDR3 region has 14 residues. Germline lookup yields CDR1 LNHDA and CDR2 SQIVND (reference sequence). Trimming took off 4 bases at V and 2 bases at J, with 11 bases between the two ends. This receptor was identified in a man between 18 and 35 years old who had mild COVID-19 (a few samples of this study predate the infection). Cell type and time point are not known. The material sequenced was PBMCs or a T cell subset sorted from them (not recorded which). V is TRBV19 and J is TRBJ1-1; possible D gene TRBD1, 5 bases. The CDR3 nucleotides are TGTGCCAGTAGTAGGACAAGAGGAAACACTGAAGCTTTCTTT. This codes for CASSRTRGNTEAFF.